These T cell receptor beta chains were read from a single sample in a study of tumor-infiltrating lymphocytes in oesophageal squamous cell carcinoma. TCRdb reanalysed the PCR reads using MiXCR and keeps one entry per CDR3 protein. Of 13,000 or so distinct CDR3 sequences in the sample, 56% were seen once. The sample comprised esophageal tumor tissue. Receptors originate from a female donor with esophageal squamous cell carcinoma. Each CDR3 is given with its conserved first and last residue. A D gene is named only where the DNA matches it firmly. Some rows mark clone size as missing; the rest say once, few, many or name a class of expanded clone.

j_call v_call clone_size d_call cdr3_aa cdr3_nt
TRBJ1-5 TRBV6-1 . . CASSEGIRVPYSNQPQHF TGTGCCAGCAGTGAAGGTATAAGGGTCCCCTATAGCAATCAGCCCCAGCATTTT
TRBJ2-7 TRBV6-5 . TRBD2 CASRYPRGGSYEQYF TGTGCCAGCAGATATCCGAGGGGCGGGAGCTACGAGCAGTACTTC
TRBJ2-7 TRBV5-6 few . CASSPQGNPYEQYF TGTGCCAGCAGCCCACAAGGGAACCCCTACGAGCAGTACTTC
TRBJ2-1 TRBV27 few TRBD2 CATYRGGDYNEQFF TGTGCCACATATCGGGGGGGCGATTACAATGAGCAGTTCTTC
TRBJ2-1 TRBV7-6 . . CASSHAGSNEQFF TGTGCCAGCAGCCATGCTGGGAGCAATGAGCAGTTCTTC
TRBJ1-1 TRBV7-2 few . CASSLFENTEAFF TGTGCCAGCAGCTTATTTGAGAACACTGAAGCTTTCTTT
TRBJ2-1 TRBV11-3 . . CASSLQRSKGDEQFF TGTGCCAGCAGCTTACAGCGCAGTAAAGGCGATGAGCAGTTCTTC
TRBJ2-7 TRBV7-2 few . CASSSNPNYEQYF TGTGCCAGCAGCTCGAACCCCAACTACGAGCAGTACTTC
TRBJ2-3 TRBV12-3/TRBV12-4 . . CASSLGSRGTNTQYF TGTGCCAGCAGTTTAGGGAGTCGGGGCACAAATACGCAGTATTTT
TRBJ2-3 TRBV7-3 . TRBD1 CASSPGQGNTDTQYF TGTGCCAGCAGCCCCGGACAGGGCAACACAGATACGCAGTATTTT
TRBJ2-1 TRBV7-1 . . CASSSPARSYNEQFF TGTGCCAGCAGCTCCCCCGCGCGGAGCTACAATGAGCAGTTCTTC
TRBJ2-7 TRBV10-3 hyperexpanded TRBD1 CAISEAAGGIYEQYF TGTGCCATCAGTGAGGCGGCAGGGGGCATTTACGAGCAGTACTTC
TRBJ2-7 TRBV12-3/TRBV12-4 . . CASSRDTPFHEQYF TGTGCCAGCAGCAGGGACACCCCCTTCCACGAGCAGTACTTC
TRBJ1-1 TRBV27 many TRBD1 CASSLRTGWITEAFF TGTGCCAGCAGTTTAAGGACAGGGTGGATCACTGAAGCTTTCTTT
TRBJ2-3 TRBV7-2 few . CASSTTTSTDTQYF TGTGCCAGCAGCACCACTACTAGCACAGATACGCAGTATTTT
TRBJ2-5 TRBV7-4 . . CAGEGDNSPLHF TGTGCAGGGGAAGGGGATAATTCACCCCTCCACTTC
TRBJ2-1 TRBV12-3/TRBV12-4 . . CASSGTGDLSSYNEQFF TGTGCCAGCAGTGGTACTGGGGACTTGAGCTCCTACAATGAGCAGTTCTTC